This is a list of T cell receptor beta chains from one sample in a study of beta chain features in type 1 diabetes. TCRdb's copy holds only in-frame clones and misses some; the assay was immunoSEQ multiplex PCR. Seen here are about 160,000 clones, approximately 8.8% observed once, and the top ten hold 0.65% to 0.9%. Sequencing was carried out using central memory CD4+ T cells from blood. These receptors originate from a woman in her thirties with type 1 diabetes. CDR3s include the opening cysteine and the closing phenylalanine or tryptophan. A D gene is named only where the DNA matches it firmly. Clone size, where shown, is once, few, many, or a class for clones that have expanded.

len,v_gene,d_gene,abundance,j_gene,CDR3aa,CDR3nt
15,TRBV7-3,NA,NA,TRBJ1-1,CASSLMGTESTEAFF,TGTGCCAGCAGCTTAATGGGTACGGAGTCCACTGAAGCTTTCTTT
15,TRBV18,TRBD1,NA,TRBJ1-2,CASSQEQGHGDGYTF,TGTGCCAGCTCACAGGAACAGGGGCACGGCGATGGCTACACCTTC
16,TRBV28,TRBD1,NA,TRBJ1-5,CASSFQGGQGDQPQHF,TGTGCCAGCAGTTTTCAGGGTGGGCAGGGGGATCAGCCCCAGCATTTT
16,TRBV9,NA,NA,TRBJ2-1,CASSDYSGNSYNEQFF,TGTGCCAGCTCCGACTATAGCGGAAACTCCTACAATGAGCAGTTCTTC
17,TRBV5-1,NA,NA,TRBJ1-5,CASSRDGGPLSNQPQHF,TGCGCCAGCAGCCGGGACGGGGGACCCCTTAGCAATCAGCCCCAGCATTTT
14,TRBV18,NA,NA,TRBJ1-1,CASSPRAENTEAFF,TGTGCCAGCTCACCGAGGGCGGAGAACACTGAAGCTTTCTTT
15,TRBV15,TRBD1,many,TRBJ2-7,CATSRAGTGGHEQYF,TGTGCCACCAGCAGAGCCGGGACAGGGGGCCACGAGCAGTACTTC
17,TRBV30,TRBD2,NA,TRBJ2-2,CAWNSRLAGARTGELFF,TGTGCCTGGAACTCCAGGTTGGCGGGAGCGCGGACCGGGGAGCTGTTTTTT
14,TRBV6-1,NA,NA,TRBJ2-1,CAISVKAQGNEQFF,TGTGCCATCAGCGTCAAAGCTCAGGGGAATGAGCAGTTCTTC
15,TRBV28,TRBD2,NA,TRBJ2-3,CASSSSPSGTDTQYF,TGTGCCAGCAGCTCCTCCCCTAGCGGAACAGATACGCAGTATTTT